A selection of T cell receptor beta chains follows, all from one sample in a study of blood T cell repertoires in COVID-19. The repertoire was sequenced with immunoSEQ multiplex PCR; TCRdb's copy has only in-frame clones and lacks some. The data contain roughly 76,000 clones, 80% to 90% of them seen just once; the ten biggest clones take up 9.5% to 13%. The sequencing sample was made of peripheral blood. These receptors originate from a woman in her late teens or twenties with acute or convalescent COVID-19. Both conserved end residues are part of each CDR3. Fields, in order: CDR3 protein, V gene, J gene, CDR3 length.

CDR3 protein: CASSESSGVGNEQYF; V gene: TRBV10-2; J gene: TRBJ2-7; CDR3 length: 15
CDR3 protein: CASSQAPDRVGVLNTEAFF; V gene: TRBV14; J gene: TRBJ1-1; CDR3 length: 19
CDR3 protein: CASSLDPRQGGALGEQFF; V gene: TRBV13; J gene: TRBJ2-1; CDR3 length: 18
CDR3 protein: CASTSGVYNQPQHF; V gene: TRBV6-5; J gene: TRBJ1-5; CDR3 length: 14
CDR3 protein: CATSSVSGPFYEQYF; V gene: TRBV15; J gene: TRBJ2-7; CDR3 length: 15
CDR3 protein: CASTKTENTEAFF; V gene: TRBV6-5; J gene: TRBJ1-1; CDR3 length: 13
CDR3 protein: CASSEYVQAHSNQPQHF; V gene: TRBV6-1; J gene: TRBJ1-5; CDR3 length: 17
CDR3 protein: CASSLAPGWEQYF; V gene: TRBV7-2; J gene: TRBJ2-7; CDR3 length: 13
CDR3 protein: CASSAGTAEAFF; V gene: TRBV25-1; J gene: TRBJ1-1; CDR3 length: 12
CDR3 protein: CASSVGTGALTEAFF; V gene: TRBV9; J gene: TRBJ1-1; CDR3 length: 15
CDR3 protein: CASSLLAGDLADTQYF; V gene: TRBV27; J gene: TRBJ2-3; CDR3 length: 16
CDR3 protein: CASSTGTGSANEKLFF; V gene: TRBV11-2; J gene: TRBJ1-4; CDR3 length: 16